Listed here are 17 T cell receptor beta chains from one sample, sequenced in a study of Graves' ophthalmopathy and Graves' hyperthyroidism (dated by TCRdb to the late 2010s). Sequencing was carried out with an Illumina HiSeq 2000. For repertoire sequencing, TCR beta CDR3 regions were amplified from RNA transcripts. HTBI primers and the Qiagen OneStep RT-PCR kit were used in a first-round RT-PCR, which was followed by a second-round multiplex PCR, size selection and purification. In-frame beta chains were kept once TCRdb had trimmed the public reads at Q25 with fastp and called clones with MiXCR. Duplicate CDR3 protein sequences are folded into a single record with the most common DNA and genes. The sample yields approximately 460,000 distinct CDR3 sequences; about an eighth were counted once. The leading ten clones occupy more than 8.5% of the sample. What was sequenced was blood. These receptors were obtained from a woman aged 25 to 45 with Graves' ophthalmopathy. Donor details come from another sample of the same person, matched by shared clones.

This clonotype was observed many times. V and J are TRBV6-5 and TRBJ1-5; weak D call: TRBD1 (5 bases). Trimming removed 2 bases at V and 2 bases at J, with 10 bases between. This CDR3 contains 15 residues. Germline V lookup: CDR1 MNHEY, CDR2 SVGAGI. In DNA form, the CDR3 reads TGTGCCAGCAGTTACGGTAGGGGAGGCAATCAGCCCCAGCATTTT. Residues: CASSYGRGGNQPQHF.

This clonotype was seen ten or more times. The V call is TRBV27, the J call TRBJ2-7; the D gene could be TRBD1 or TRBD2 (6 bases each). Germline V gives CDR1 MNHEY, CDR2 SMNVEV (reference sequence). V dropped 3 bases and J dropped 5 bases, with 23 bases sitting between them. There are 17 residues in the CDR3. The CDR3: CASSLGFPPGGANEQYF. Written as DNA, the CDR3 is TGTGCCAGCAGTTTGGGCTTTCCCCCCGGGGGCGCCAACGAGCAGTACTTC.

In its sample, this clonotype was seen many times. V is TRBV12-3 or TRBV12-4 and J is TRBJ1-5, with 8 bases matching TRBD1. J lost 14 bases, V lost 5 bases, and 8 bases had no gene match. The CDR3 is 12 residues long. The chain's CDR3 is CASSTSGGHEHF. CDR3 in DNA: TGTGCCAGCAGTACATCAGGGGGCCACGAGCATTTT.

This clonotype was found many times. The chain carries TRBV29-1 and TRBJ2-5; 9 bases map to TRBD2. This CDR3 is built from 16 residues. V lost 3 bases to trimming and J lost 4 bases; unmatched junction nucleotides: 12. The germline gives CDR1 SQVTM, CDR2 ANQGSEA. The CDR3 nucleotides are TGCAGCGTTGAGGGCGAGCGGGGGGCGGAAGGAGAGACCCAGTACTTC. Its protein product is CSVEGERGAEGETQYF. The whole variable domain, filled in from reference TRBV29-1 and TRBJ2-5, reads SAVISQKPSRDICQRGTSLTIQCQVDSQVTMMFWYRQQPGQSLTLIATANQGSEATYESGFVIDKFPISRPNLTFSTLTVSNMSPEDSSIYLCSVEGERGAEGETQYFGPGTRLLVL.

CDR3 nucleotide sequence: TGCAGTGCTAATAGCTGGGGGCCGACCAAAAACATTCAGTACTTC. Amino acid sequence: CSANSWGPTKNIQYF. The rearrangement links TRBV20-1 to TRBJ2-4; D perhaps matches TRBD1 (6 bases). The germline V and J ends were trimmed by 4 bases and 2 bases, with 15 bases remaining between them. This CDR3 region has 15 residues. Germline lookup yields CDR1 DFQATT and CDR2 SNEGSKA (reference sequence).

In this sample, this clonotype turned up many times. The CDR3: CASRSGTGTYEQYF. CDR3 bases: TGTGCCAGCAGGTCCGGGACAGGGACCTACGAGCAGTACTTC. The chain links TRBV6-6 to TRBJ2-7, with 9 nucleotides matching TRBD1. CDR3 length equals 14 residues. With V trimmed by 6 bases and J by 2 bases, 5 bases remained unmatched. Germline V gene data show CDR1 as MNHNY and CDR2 as SVGAGI (reference sequence).

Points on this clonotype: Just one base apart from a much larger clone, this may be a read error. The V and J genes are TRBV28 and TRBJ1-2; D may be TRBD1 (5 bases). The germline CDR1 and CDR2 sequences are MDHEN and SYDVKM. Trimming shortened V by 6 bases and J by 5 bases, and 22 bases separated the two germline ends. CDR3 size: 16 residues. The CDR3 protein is CASSPLFFRVGYGYTF. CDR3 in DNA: TGTGCCAGCAGCCCTCTCTTTTTCAGGGTTGGTTATGGCTACACCTTC.

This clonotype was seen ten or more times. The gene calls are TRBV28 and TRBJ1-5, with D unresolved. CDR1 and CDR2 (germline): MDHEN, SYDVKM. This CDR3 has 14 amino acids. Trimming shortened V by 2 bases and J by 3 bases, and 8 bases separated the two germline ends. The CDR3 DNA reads TGTGCCAGCAGTTTACATCCCTTCAATCAGCCCCAGCATTTT. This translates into CASSLHPFNQPQHF.

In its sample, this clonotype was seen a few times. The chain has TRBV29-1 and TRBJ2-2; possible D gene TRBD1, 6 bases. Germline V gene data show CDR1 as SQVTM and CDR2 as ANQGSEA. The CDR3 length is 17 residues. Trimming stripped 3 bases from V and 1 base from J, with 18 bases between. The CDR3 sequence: CSVEPLPSGQNTGELFF. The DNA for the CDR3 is TGCAGCGTTGAGCCCCTACCCTCGGGACAGAACACCGGGGAGCTGTTTTTT.

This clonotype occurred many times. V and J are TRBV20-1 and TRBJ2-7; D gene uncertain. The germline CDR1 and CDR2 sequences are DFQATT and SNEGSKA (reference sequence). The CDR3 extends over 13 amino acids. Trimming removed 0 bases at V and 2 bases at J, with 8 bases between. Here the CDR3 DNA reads TGCAGTGCTAGAGAGGATCTTACCTACGAGCAGTACTTC. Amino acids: CSAREDLTYEQYF.

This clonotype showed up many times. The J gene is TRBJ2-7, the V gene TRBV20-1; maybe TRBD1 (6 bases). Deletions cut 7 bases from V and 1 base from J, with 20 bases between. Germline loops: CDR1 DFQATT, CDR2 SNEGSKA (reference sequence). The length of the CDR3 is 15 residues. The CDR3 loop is CSVLKGGTGSYEQYF. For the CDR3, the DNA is TGCAGTGTTTTAAAAGGGGGTACGGGTTCCTACGAGCAGTACTTC.

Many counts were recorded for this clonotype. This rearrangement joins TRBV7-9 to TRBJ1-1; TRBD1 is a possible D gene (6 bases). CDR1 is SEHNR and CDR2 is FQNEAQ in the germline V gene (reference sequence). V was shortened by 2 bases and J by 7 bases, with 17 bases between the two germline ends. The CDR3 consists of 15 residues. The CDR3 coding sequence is TGTGCCAGCAGCTTATCCGCAGGGGATAAGCTTGAAGCTTTCTTT. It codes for CASSLSAGDKLEAFF.

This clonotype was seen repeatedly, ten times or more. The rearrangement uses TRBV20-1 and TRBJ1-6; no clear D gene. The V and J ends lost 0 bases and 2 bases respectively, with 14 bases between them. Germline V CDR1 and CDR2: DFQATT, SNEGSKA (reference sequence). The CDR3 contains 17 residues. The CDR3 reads CSARDLDRSPYNSPLHF. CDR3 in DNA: TGCAGTGCTAGAGACCTAGACCGCTCTCCCTATAATTCACCCCTCCACTTT.

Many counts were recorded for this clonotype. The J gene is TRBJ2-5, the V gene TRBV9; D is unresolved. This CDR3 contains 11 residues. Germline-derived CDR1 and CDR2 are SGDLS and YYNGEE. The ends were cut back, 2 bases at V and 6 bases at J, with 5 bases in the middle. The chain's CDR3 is CASSVTKTQYF. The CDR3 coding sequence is TGTGCCAGCAGCGTTACAAAGACCCAGTACTTC.

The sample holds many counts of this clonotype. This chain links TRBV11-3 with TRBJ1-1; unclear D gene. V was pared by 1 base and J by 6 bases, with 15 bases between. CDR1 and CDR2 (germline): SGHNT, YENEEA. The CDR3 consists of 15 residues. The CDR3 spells CASSLVTGRIPEAFF. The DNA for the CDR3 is TGTGCCAGCAGCTTAGTTACTGGACGCATACCTGAAGCTTTCTTT.

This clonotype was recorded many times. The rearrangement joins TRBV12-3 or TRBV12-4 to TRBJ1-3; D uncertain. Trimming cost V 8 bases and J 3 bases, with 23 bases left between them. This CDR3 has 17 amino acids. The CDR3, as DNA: TGTGCCAGCCGTAAACAGTGGGGTTTTGGGTTTGGAAACACCATATATTTT. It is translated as CASRKQWGFGFGNTIYF.

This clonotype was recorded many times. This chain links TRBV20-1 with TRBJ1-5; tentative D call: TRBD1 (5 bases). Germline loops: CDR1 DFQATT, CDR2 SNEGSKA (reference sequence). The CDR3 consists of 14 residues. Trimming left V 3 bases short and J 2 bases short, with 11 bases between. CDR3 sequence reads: CSASDLGGNQPQHF. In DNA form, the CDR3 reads TGCAGTGCTAGTGATTTAGGGGGCAATCAGCCCCAGCATTTT.